Given below is one T cell receptor beta chain in context. The table came from immunoSEQ multiplex PCR; TCRdb's copy has only in-frame clones and leaves some out. The profile covers some 140,000 clones, with over 75% appearing a single time and 2% to 2.5% taken by the ten largest. The sample originates from a study of blood T cell repertoires in COVID-19. Study summary: From T cells, B-cell-depleted T cells, or PBMCs came the material, which was cDNA or gDNA.

CDR1 SNHLY and CDR2 FYNNEI come from the germline V gene. The CDR3 has 14 amino acids. The V end lost 7 bases, the J end lost 2 bases, and 15 bases lay between the germline ends. Sequencing used peripheral blood. The source of this sequence is a man between 65 and 85 years old with active COVID-19. J is TRBJ2-7 and V is TRBV2; a possible D gene is TRBD2 (5 bases). The CDR3 loop is CASTLLRAAYEQYF. Written as DNA, the CDR3 is TGTGCCAGCACCCTGTTGAGGGCAGCCTACGAGCAGTACTTC.